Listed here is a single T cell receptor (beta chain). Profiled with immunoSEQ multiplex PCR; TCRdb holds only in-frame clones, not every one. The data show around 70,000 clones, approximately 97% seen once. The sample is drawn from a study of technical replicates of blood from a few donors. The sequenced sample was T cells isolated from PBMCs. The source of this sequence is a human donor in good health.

CDR3 loop: CASSKALGVTHF. CDR3 coding DNA: TGTGCCAGCAGCAAAGCGCTCGGGGTGACCCACTTC. The chain joins TRBV21-1 to TRBJ2-7; TRBD2, the table's D call, lacks a check against the DNA. TRBV21-1 is a listed pseudogene. This CDR3 has 12 residues.